This TCR beta chain originates from a study of CD8 T cells in Susac syndrome. CDR3 length: 15 amino acids. V was pared by 5 bases and J by 6 bases, with 17 bases between. In germline, CDR1 is MDHEN, CDR2 SYDVKM. An amount of RNA that ranged from about 0.45 to 1 ug was reverse transcribed with random hexamers. Coverage of TCR beta CDR3 amplification by immunoSEQ multiplex PCR extended to 54 Vbeta and 13 Jbeta. TCRdb re-called the immunoSEQ multiplex PCR reads through MiXCR, storing one row per CDR3 protein. This sample yields 85,000 to 95,000 distinct CDR3 sequences, of which about 94% are seen a single time; roughly 0.3% belongs to the top ten. The TEMRA cells underwent FACS enrichment, while the CD8+ and CD4+ T cells underwent negative isolation.

This rearrangement joins TRBV28 to TRBJ1-5, with D possibly TRBD1 on 6 matching bases. The sequence was obtained from a human donor with Susac syndrome. The sequenced material came from CD4+ T cells from PBMCs. The CDR3 nucleotides are TGTGCCAGCAGTCGCCAGGTGGGGGGCGGTCAGCCCCAGCATTTT. Protein product: CASSRQVGGGQPQHF.